Listed here are 8 T cell receptor beta chains from one sample, sequenced in a study of T cell changes during pregnancy in multiple sclerosis. Generated by immunoSEQ multiplex PCR, the TCRdb table keeps only in-frame clones and is missing some. The table records under 55,000 clones, about 90% of them present only once. The material sequenced was CD4+ T cells from peripheral blood mononuclear cells, taken after pregnancy. These receptors all stem from a female donor in good health, enrolled as a control in a pregnancy study.

The chain has TRBV6-6 and TRBJ1-1; weak D call: TRBD1 (6 bases). V shed 7 bases and J shed 4 bases, with 10 bases lying between them. Looked up from germline, CDR1 is MNHNY and CDR2 is SVGAGI (reference sequence). This CDR3 is built from 12 residues. The CDR3 protein is CASTGVGTEAFF. The CDR3 DNA reads as TGTGCCAGCACAGGGGTCGGCACTGAAGCTTTCTTT.

The genes are TRBV30 and TRBJ1-3; D gene ambiguous. The CDR3 spans 14 residues. With 1 base removed from V and 0 bases from J, the gap between germline ends came to 7 bases. Germline V gene sequence: CDR1 GTSNPN, CDR2 SVGIG (reference sequence). Written as DNA, the CDR3 is TGTGCCTGGAGTGAGACAATCTCTGGAAACACCATATATTTT. It is translated as CAWSETISGNTIYF. The full variable domain, rest sourced from reference TRBV30 and TRBJ1-3, is SQTIHQWPATLVQPVGSPLSLECTVEGTSNPNLYWYRQAAGRGLQLLFYSVGIGQISSEVPQNLSASRPQDRQFILSSKKLLLSDSGFYLCAWSETISGNTIYFGEGSWLTVV.

The chain has TRBV28 and TRBJ2-7; D may be TRBD1 (5 bases). V lost 5 bases and J lost 0, with 14 bases in between. CDR1 is MDHEN, CDR2 SYDVKM, per germline. CDR3 length: 15 amino acids. CDR3 nucleotide sequence: TGTGCCAGCAGTACACTCAGGGCTTTCTCCTACGAGCAGTACTTC. Protein: CASSTLRAFSYEQYF.

V and J are TRBV6-4 and TRBJ2-3, with D possibly TRBD2 on 6 matching bases. The length of the CDR3 is 18 residues. Germline lookup yields CDR1 MRHNA and CDR2 SNTAGT. V was trimmed by 2 bases and J by 0 bases, leaving 18 bases between them. The CDR3 region has the DNA TGTGCCAGCAGTGACCCGAGACTAGTCGGGGTTAGCACAGATACGCAGTATTTT. Its protein is CASSDPRLVGVSTDTQYF.

The chain has TRBV21-1 and TRBJ2-1; TRBD2 reflects the table's D call only, with no check against the DNA. TRBV21-1 is termed a pseudogene. The length of the CDR3 is 15 residues. The CDR3 nucleotides are TGTGCCAGCAGCAAAACCGGGGGGTCGGGACCCCGGCAGTTCTTC. Amino acid sequence: CASSKTGGSGPRQFF.

The rearrangement joins TRBV9 to TRBJ1-5, with D tentatively TRBD1 (5 bases). V lost 0 bases, J lost 4 bases, and 8 bases lay in between. This CDR3 comprises 14 residues. From germline, CDR1 is SGDLS and CDR2 YYNGEE. The chain's CDR3 is CASSVDGGNQPQHF. The CDR3 DNA is TGTGCCAGCAGCGTAGACGGGGGGAATCAGCCCCAGCATTTT.

J is TRBJ2-5 and V is TRBV6-1, with TRBD1 as a possible D gene (5 bases). The ends were cut back, 6 bases at V and 5 bases at J, with 13 bases in the middle. CDR3 length equals 13 residues. In germline, CDR1 is MNHNS, CDR2 SASEGT. Here the CDR3 reads CASRWQGAETQYF. The CDR3 bases are TGTGCCAGCAGGTGGCAGGGCGCGGAGACCCAGTACTTC.

The chain uses TRBV5-4 and TRBJ1-1, with D perhaps matching TRBD1 (6 bases). The CDR3 runs to 14 residues. Germline loops: CDR1 SGHNT, CDR2 YYREEE (reference sequence). Between the trimmed V and J ends, which lost 0 bases and 5 bases, there was a span of 11 bases. DNA of the CDR3: TGTGCCAGCAGCTTGGGGGGGCGTGAAACTGAAGCTTTCTTT. Protein sequence: CASSLGGRETEAFF.